This record concerns one T cell receptor beta chain sequence. The table lists this clonotype with many counts. The antigen it binds to is not known. Base-call qualities are not available, and no considerably larger clone is one nucleotide away. The data derive from a study of T cells in Graves' hyperthyroidism and ophthalmopathy (dated by TCRdb to between 2019 and 2020). Turning to the overall study: Peripheral blood was sampled at the time of initial diagnosis, prior to any treatment. A discovery cohort of about 95 patients, approximately 45 with Graves' ophthalmopathy and 55 to 60 with stable Graves' hyperthyroidism, was used to find distinguishing TCR V-J signatures. TCR Vbeta CDR3 sequencing of 120 to 150 peripheral blood samples (43 ophthalmopathy, roughly 74 hyperthyroidism and some 17 progressor patients) is reported in the paper. The study also compared thyroid tissue and blood T-cell repertoires from five or six Graves' hyperthyroidism patients. The 100 or so discovery patients were randomly divided into training and test sets at a 7:3 ratio. Prospective prediction of ophthalmopathy was tested in an independent validation cohort consisting of under 20 hyperthyroidism patients and some 16 patients who later progressed to ophthalmopathy. Once sampling was done, hyperthyroidism patients were given methimazole at a starting dose of 30 mg daily, whereas ophthalmopathy patients were given high-dose intravenous methylprednisolone. The full study reports these points: In validation, the model predicted progression to ophthalmopathy a median of about 6 months before onset, with around 70% sensitivity and almost 75% specificity. Most expanded thyroid clonotypes (frequency above 0.001) were also found in blood, which suggests that blood repertoires may mirror thyroid immune responses. No statistical method was used to set the sample size in advance, and investigators knew the group allocation. A model built on a 13 V-J signature distinguished ophthalmopathy from stable hyperthyroidism, reaching around 87% sensitivity and 81.08% specificity in cross-validation and 80%/75% in testing.

The TCR beta CDR3 regions were amplified from RNA transcripts. For the first round of RT-PCR on the TCR CDR3, the HTBI primer set was used together with the Qiagen OneStep RT-PCR kit. A second multiplex PCR round built the libraries, followed by size selection and purification. The libraries were sequenced on an Illumina HiSeq2000 using paired-end 100 bp reads. Processing in the source paper ran as follows. Raw data were processed with SOAPnuke, discarding reads with adapters, uncalled bases, mean Phred below 15, or no exact constant-primer or identifier match. COPE v1.2.5 was used to merge high-quality paired reads, and clonotypes were defined as unique nucleotide sequences. MiTCR v1.1 was used to align the clonotypes against IMGT TRBV, TRBD and TRBJ reference segments. Only V-J combinations with frequency above 0.0001, covering about 99% of repertoires, were analysed. A TCS score was defined as the ratio between F50 (clonal expansion) and ExV (chaos), using BLOSUM62-based TCRdist between CDR3 peptides within each V-J. Welch's t-statistics and random forest reduced 514 V-J features to roughly 13, which were used in a naive Bayes classifier (R e1071). TCRdb ran its own pipeline on the public reads, namely fastp trimming at Q25 and MiXCR clone calling, and kept in-frame beta chains. Identical CDR3 protein sequences are pooled into one entry, listed with their most common genes and DNA. TCRdb, rather than the study authors, made the V and J calls. Counted in this sample were around 690,000 distinct CDR3 sequences; about 18% of them appeared once. Jointly, the top ten make up roughly a sixth of the sample.

Stable Graves' hyperthyroidism was defined as no progression to ophthalmopathy during 18 months of follow-up. Hyperthyroidism patients were aged 18 to 65 years and newly diagnosed, with disease duration of less than 2 months. Patients with uncontrolled infections, other autoimmune diseases, pregnancy or lactation were excluded. Diagnoses relied on clinical symptoms, serum thyroxine and TRAb, thyroid ultrasound and orbital computed tomography. PBMCs were isolated from more than 9 ml of fresh peripheral blood by Ficoll-Paque density gradient centrifugation. Total RNA was extracted with Trizol reagent, and quality was checked on an Agilent 2100 Bioanalyzer. The CDR3 spans 13 residues, from the cysteine through the phenylalanine. The kept DNA is CDR3 alone, 39 bases in frame from the first base. CDR1 and CDR2, per the germline V gene, are MDHEN and SYDVKM. The junction shows trimming of 6 bases on V and 6 bases on J, plus 11 bases between the germline ends.

Sequencing used blood. The V and J segments used are TRBV28 and TRBJ1-4; matching of 6 bases hints at TRBD1 as the D gene. This TCR was recovered from a man in his fifties with Graves' hyperthyroidism. The CDR3 reads CASSGGAYEKLFF. The nucleotide sequence is TGTGCCAGCAGCGGGGGGGCTTATGAAAAACTGTTTTTT.